The 23 T cell receptor beta chains listed next were all sequenced from one sample in a study of T-cell memory formation after mild COVID-19. Each CDR3 protein gets one entry after TCRdb re-called the 5' RACE reads with MiXCR. The sample lists 150,000 to 200,000 distinct CDR3 sequences, 16% occurring once. Sequenced: PBMCs or a T cell subset sorted from them (not recorded which). These receptor sequences come from an adult woman who had mild COVID-19 (a few samples of this study predate the infection). Cell type and time point are not known.

This clonotype came up a few times. The chain carries TRBV5-1 and TRBJ2-1; D gene ambiguous. V gave up 7 bases and J gave up 5 bases, with 13 bases separating them. This CDR3 contains 13 residues. Looked up from germline, CDR1 is SGHRS and CDR2 is YFSETQ. CDR3 in amino acids: CASLKTPNNEQFF. In DNA, the CDR3 is TGCGCCAGCCTAAAGACACCCAACAATGAGCAGTTCTTC.

The chain couples TRBV20-1 to TRBJ1-1; the D is unclear. Germline-derived CDR1 and CDR2 are DFQATT and SNEGSKA (reference sequence). The CDR3 runs 12 residues. The CDR3 DNA sequence: TGCAGGCCTATGATGGGGAACACTGAAGCTTTCTTT. This codes for CRPMMGNTEAFF.

This clonotype has at least ten counts. The chain joins TRBV5-1 to TRBJ2-5; 7 bases map to TRBD1. The germline CDR1 and CDR2 sequences are SGHRS and YFSETQ. CDR3 length: 14 residues. The V gene end was trimmed by 0 bases and the J gene end by 2 bases; junction bases not matched to a gene: 1. The CDR3 DNA reads TGCGCCAGCAGCTTGGCGGGACAGCAAGAGACCCAGTACTTC. As protein: CASSLAGQQETQYF.

This clonotype has a handful of counts. The chain joins TRBV29-1 to TRBJ2-7; tentative D call: TRBD2 (5 bases). Trimming stripped 4 bases from V and 2 bases from J, with 12 bases between. Germline CDR1 is SQVTM and CDR2 is ANQGSEA. The CDR3 has 13 residues. The CDR3 protein is CSVVLSGTYEQYF. CDR3 DNA sequence: TGCAGCGTTGTCCTGTCCGGGACCTACGAGCAGTACTTC.

This clonotype has a handful of counts. The chain carries TRBV12-3 or TRBV12-4 and TRBJ1-3; the D is unclear. The CDR3 loop spans 14 amino acids. The V end was cut by 6 bases, the J end by 0 bases, with 9 bases between. The DNA for the CDR3 is TGTGCCAGCAGCCCGGTGAGCTCTGGAAACACCATATATTTT. It yields the protein CASSPVSSGNTIYF.

This clonotype was found a few times. The rearrangement uses TRBV12-3 or TRBV12-4 and TRBJ1-2, with 7 bases lining up with TRBD1. This CDR3 comprises 15 residues. The ends lost 3 bases at V and 4 bases at J; junction bases unmatched: 8. CDR3 residues: CASSFLRGRIYGYTF. CDR3 nucleotide sequence: TGTGCCAGCAGTTTTCTGAGGGGGCGCATCTATGGCTACACCTTC.

The rearrangement joins TRBV12-3 or TRBV12-4 to TRBJ2-3; 8 bases align to TRBD2. The ends lost 5 bases at V and 4 bases at J; junction bases unmatched: 8. This CDR3 has 15 amino acids. The CDR3 DNA follows: TGTGCCAGCAGTCCGGGGACTAGAGGGGCAGATACGCAGTATTTT. Its translation is CASSPGTRGADTQYF.

The genes are TRBV6-2 or TRBV6-3 and TRBJ1-1; 7 positions match TRBD1. This CDR3 region has 17 residues. The germline V gene has CDR1 MNHEY and CDR2 SVGEGT. V shed 4 bases and J 0 bases; nucleotides not matched to a gene: 11. CDR3 sequence: CASSSGWTGGMNTEAFF. Here the CDR3 DNA reads TGTGCCAGCAGTTCTGGGTGGACAGGCGGCATGAACACTGAAGCTTTCTTT.

This clonotype was picked up a small number of times. The rearrangement joins TRBV6-5 to TRBJ2-2; TRBD2 is a possible D gene (6 bases). Germline-derived CDR1 and CDR2 are MNHEY and SVGAGI. V was trimmed by 4 bases and J by 2 bases, leaving 14 bases between them. This CDR3 is built from 16 residues. CDR3 DNA sequence: TGTGCCAGCAGTTGGGGCGGGACGACTAACACCGGGGAGCTGTTTTTT. Translation: CASSWGGTTNTGELFF.

This chain uses TRBV7-9 with TRBJ2-4, with D unclear. CDR1 and CDR2 from the germline V gene are SEHNR and FQNEAQ (reference sequence). With 5 bases removed from V and 6 bases from J, the gap between germline ends came to 23 bases. CDR3 length: 17 residues. The CDR3 loop is CASSQYQTPQMGNIQYF. The DNA for the CDR3 is TGTGCCAGCAGCCAGTACCAGACCCCTCAGATGGGAAACATTCAGTACTTC.

V gene TRBV12-3 or TRBV12-4 combines with J gene TRBJ1-5; tentatively, D is TRBD1 (6 bases). V dropped 3 bases and J dropped 1 base, with 16 bases sitting between them. This CDR3 comprises 17 residues. The CDR3 here is CASSFRGRENSNQPQHF. The CDR3 bases are TGTGCCAGCAGTTTTCGGGGGCGAGAGAACAGCAATCAGCCCCAGCATTTT.

This clonotype was recorded a few times. The chain has TRBV29-1 and TRBJ2-6; TRBD1 matches at 9 bases. Germline V gene data show CDR1 as SQVTM and CDR2 as ANQGSEA. The CDR3 extends over 15 amino acids. The trim removed 4 bases at V and 2 bases at J, leaving 3 bases unmatched. CDR3 sequence reads: CSVADRGAGANVLTF. CDR3 sequence (DNA): TGCAGCGTTGCGGACAGGGGTGCTGGGGCCAACGTCCTGACTTTC.

V usage is TRBV7-3 and J usage is TRBJ2-6; D is possibly TRBD1 (5 bases). CDR1 and CDR2 from the germline V gene are SGHTA and FQGTGA. The CDR3 runs 15 residues. The V end was cut by 5 bases, the J end by 4 bases, with 12 bases between. The CDR3 here is CASSRQSPGANVLTF. The CDR3 DNA is TGTGCCAGCAGCCGACAGTCTCCCGGGGCCAACGTCCTGACTTTC.

This clonotype appeared a few times. The rearrangement joins TRBV29-1 to TRBJ1-5, with D possibly matching TRBD1 (5 bases). The CDR3 covers 14 residues. Germline V gives CDR1 SQVTM, CDR2 ANQGSEA. V was trimmed by 5 bases and J by 3 bases, leaving 14 bases between them. DNA of the CDR3: TGCAGCGTTACATCCGGGACGTACAATCAGCCCCAGCATTTT. The encoded protein is CSVTSGTYNQPQHF.

This clonotype appeared a few times. The chain has TRBV5-1 and TRBJ2-7; D may be TRBD1 (5 bases). This CDR3 region has 12 residues. Germline CDR1 reads SGHRS; CDR2 reads YFSETQ. V was shortened by 2 bases and J by 3 bases, with 6 bases between the two germline ends. The CDR3 nucleotides read TGCGCCAGCAGCTTCCAGGGCTACGAGCAGTACTTC. Protein product: CASSFQGYEQYF.

The V gene is TRBV29-1, the J gene TRBJ1-2, with D hard to call. The V gene's germline CDR1 is SQVTM and CDR2 ANQGSEA. Trimming took 4 bases from V and 8 from J, leaving 17 bases between them. The CDR3 is 13 residues long. The CDR3 is CSVVGMLRGGYTF. In DNA, the CDR3 is TGCAGCGTTGTAGGGATGTTAAGAGGGGGCTACACCTTC.

This clonotype was counted a few times. The CDR3 loop is CASSQISSGTGNSPLHF. The CDR3 DNA follows: TGTGCCAGCAGCCAAATCTCTTCCGGGACAGGGAATTCACCCCTCCACTTT. The gene calls are TRBV3-1 and TRBJ1-6; TRBD1 agrees at 9 bases. The CDR3 loop spans 17 amino acids. The J segment lost 7 bases and the V segment lost 2 bases, leaving 9 bases of the junction unmatched. Germline lookup yields CDR1 LGHDT and CDR2 YNNKEL (reference sequence). The full variable domain, its missing parts supplied by reference TRBV3-1 and TRBJ1-6, is DTAVSQTPKYLVTQMGNDKSIKCEQNLGHDTMYWYKQDSKKFLKIMFSYNNKELIINETVPNRFSPKSPDKAHLNLHINSLELGDSAVYFCASSQISSGTGNSPLHFGNGTRLTVT.

This chain joins TRBV6-5 and TRBJ1-6; a weak D match, TRBD1 (5 bases). Between the trimmed V and J ends, which lost 7 bases and 7 bases, there was a span of 11 bases. The CDR3 spans 13 residues. The germline CDR1 and CDR2 sequences are MNHEY and SVGAGI. CDR3 in DNA: TGTGCCAGCAACGGGGCGGACAATTCACCCCTCCACTTT. Encoded protein: CASNGADNSPLHF.

The chain joins TRBV12-3 or TRBV12-4 to TRBJ2-7, with TRBD2 matching 8 bases. Trimming removed 2 bases from V and 3 bases from J; junction bases left unmatched: 6. The CDR3 has 15 residues. The CDR3 DNA sequence: TGTGCCAGCAGTTTATTACGGGGGGGCAACTACGAGCAGTACTTC. This sequence encodes CASSLLRGGNYEQYF.

The V and J genes are TRBV12-3 or TRBV12-4 and TRBJ2-3; 8 bases map to TRBD2. Losses at the gene ends were 8 bases for V and 0 bases for J; bases not matched to a gene: 10. The CDR3 runs to 16 residues. The DNA for the CDR3 is TGTGCCAGCTCCCGGAGAGCGGGAGTGAGCACAGATACGCAGTATTTT. Translated, it gives CASSRRAGVSTDTQYF.

The rearrangement links TRBV24-1 to TRBJ2-1; possibly TRBD1 or TRBD2 for D (5 bases each). The CDR3 consists of 14 residues. CDR1 and CDR2 (germline): KGHDR, SFDVKD. V gave up 5 bases and J gave up 5 bases, with 12 bases separating them. The CDR3 DNA follows: TGTGCCACCAGTGCACCCGGGGACCACAATGAGCAGTTCTTC. Translation gives CATSAPGDHNEQFF.

The gene calls are TRBV12-3 or TRBV12-4 and TRBJ2-7; D not resolved. The CDR3 has 13 amino acids. V lost 6 bases to trimming and J lost 4 bases, with 13 bases between them. CDR3 nucleotide sequence: TGTGCCAGCAGCCTCTCGATCCAATACGAGCAGTACTTC. Translating it yields CASSLSIQYEQYF.

The V and J genes are TRBV5-4 and TRBJ1-1; TRBD1 agrees at 9 bases. This CDR3 spans 15 amino acids. The V and J ends lost 3 bases and 1 base, in that order; junction bases with no gene match: 4. Germline CDR1 is SGHNT and CDR2 is YYREEE (reference sequence). CDR3 residues: CASSWGQGGNTEAFF. In DNA form, the CDR3 reads TGTGCCAGCAGCTGGGGACAGGGCGGGAACACTGAAGCTTTCTTT.